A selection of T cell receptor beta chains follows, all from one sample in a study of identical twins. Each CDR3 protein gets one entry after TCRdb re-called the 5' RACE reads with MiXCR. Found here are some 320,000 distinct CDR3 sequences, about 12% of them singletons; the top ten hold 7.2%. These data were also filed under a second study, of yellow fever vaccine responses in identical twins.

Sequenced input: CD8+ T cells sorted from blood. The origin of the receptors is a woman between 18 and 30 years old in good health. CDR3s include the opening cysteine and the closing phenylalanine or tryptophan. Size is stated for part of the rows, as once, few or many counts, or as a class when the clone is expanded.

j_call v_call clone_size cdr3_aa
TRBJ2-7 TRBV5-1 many CASSLDSDSSGYPYEQYF
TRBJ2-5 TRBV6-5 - CASSFGGAGSQYF
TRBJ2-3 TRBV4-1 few CASSQVVAGADTQYF
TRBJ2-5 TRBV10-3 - CAISEPGGGQETQYF
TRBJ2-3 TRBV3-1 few CASSSTSGRSRTDTQYF
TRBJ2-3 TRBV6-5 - CASSYSMGGNTDTQYF
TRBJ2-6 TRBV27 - CASSSSVGSGANVLTF
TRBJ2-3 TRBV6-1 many CASSEVTSGPDTQYF
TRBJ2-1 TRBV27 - CASSLVGFDEQFF
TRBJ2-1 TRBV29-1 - CSAYGPAGDRSYNEQFF